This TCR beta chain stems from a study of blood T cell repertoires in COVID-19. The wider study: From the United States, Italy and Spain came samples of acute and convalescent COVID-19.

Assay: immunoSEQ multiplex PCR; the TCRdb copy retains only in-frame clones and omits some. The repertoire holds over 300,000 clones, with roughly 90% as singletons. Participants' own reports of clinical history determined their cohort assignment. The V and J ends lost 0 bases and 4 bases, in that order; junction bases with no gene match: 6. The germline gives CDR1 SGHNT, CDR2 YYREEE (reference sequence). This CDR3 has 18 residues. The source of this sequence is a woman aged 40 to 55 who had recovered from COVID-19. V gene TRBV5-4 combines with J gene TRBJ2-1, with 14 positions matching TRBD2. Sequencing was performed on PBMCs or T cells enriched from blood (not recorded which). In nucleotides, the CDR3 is TGTGCCAGCAGCTTGGGAGGACTAGCGGGGGGACTTTACAATGAGCAGTTCTTC. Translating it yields CASSLGGLAGGLYNEQFF.